These 3 T cell receptor beta chains share one sample of origin, sequenced in a study of shared clonotypes between healthy human individuals. The table came from immunoSEQ multiplex PCR; TCRdb's copy has only in-frame clones and leaves some out. The sample contains over a million clones, approximately 96% of which appear only once. The sequenced sample was naive CD4+ T cells sorted from blood. Subset defined: CD45RA+ positively selected. The receptors were sampled from a man aged 25-45 years in good health.

V usage is TRBV7-9 and J usage is TRBJ2-3, with D possibly TRBD1 on 6 matching bases. Per germline, CDR1 SEHNR and CDR2 FQNEAQ (reference sequence). Trimming stripped 3 bases from V and 5 bases from J, with 12 bases between. The length of the CDR3 is 14 residues. The CDR3 DNA reads as TGTGCCAGCAGCTTGGACAGTTGGGGAGATACGCAGTATTTT. It encodes CASSLDSWGDTQYF.

The chain employs TRBV6-1 and TRBJ1-5, with 9 nucleotides matching TRBD1. Unmatched junction bases numbered 3, after V lost 8 bases and J lost 7 bases. The CDR3 is 12 amino acids. CDR1 MNHNS and CDR2 SASEGT come from the germline V gene. CDR3 amino acids: CASYTGGQPQHF. In DNA form, the CDR3 reads TGTGCCAGCTACACAGGGGGCCAGCCCCAGCATTTT.

J is TRBJ2-7 and V is TRBV5-4; TRBD2 aligns across 14 bases. Germline trimming cut 0 bases from V and 4 bases from J; bases unmatched to any gene: 3. CDR1 and CDR2 (germline): SGHNT, YYREEE (reference sequence). The CDR3 is 16 residues long. The CDR3, as DNA: TGTGCCAGCAGCTTGGGGACTAGCGGGAGGCAATACGAGCAGTACTTC. It is translated as CASSLGTSGRQYEQYF.